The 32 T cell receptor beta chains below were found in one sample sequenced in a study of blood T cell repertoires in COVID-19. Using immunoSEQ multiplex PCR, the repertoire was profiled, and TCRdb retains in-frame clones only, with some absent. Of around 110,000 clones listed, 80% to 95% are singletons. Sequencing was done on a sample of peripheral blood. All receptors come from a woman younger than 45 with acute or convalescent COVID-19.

The CDR3 here is CASSLVLQANEKLFF. CDR3 sequence (DNA): TGCGCCAGCAGCTTGGTTTTACAGGCTAATGAAAAACTGTTTTTT. The chain joins TRBV5-1 to TRBJ1-4; D is possibly TRBD1 (5 bases). The CDR3 sequence is 15 residues long. The V end lost 0 bases, the J end lost 3 bases, and 9 bases lay between the germline ends. Germline V gene lookup returns CDR1 SGHRS and CDR2 YFSETQ.

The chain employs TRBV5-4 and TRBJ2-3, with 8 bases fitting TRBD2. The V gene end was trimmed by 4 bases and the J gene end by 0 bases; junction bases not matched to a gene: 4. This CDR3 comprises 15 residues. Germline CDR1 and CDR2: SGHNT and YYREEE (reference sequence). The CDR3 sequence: CASSPRGGSTDTQYF. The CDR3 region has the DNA TGTGCCAGCAGCCCTCGGGGGGGAAGCACAGATACGCAGTATTTT.

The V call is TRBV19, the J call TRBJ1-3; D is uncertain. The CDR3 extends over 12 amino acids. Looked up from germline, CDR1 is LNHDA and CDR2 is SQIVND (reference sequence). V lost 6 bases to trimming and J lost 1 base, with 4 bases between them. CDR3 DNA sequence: TGTGCCAGTAGCACTTCTGGAAACACCATATATTTT. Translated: CASSTSGNTIYF.

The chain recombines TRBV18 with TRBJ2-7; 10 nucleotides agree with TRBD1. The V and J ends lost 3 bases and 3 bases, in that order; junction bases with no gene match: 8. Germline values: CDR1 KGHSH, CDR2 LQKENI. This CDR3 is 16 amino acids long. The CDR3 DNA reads TGTGCCAGCTCACCTTCAGGACAGGGGGTAGGCTACGAGCAGTACTTC. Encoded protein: CASSPSGQGVGYEQYF. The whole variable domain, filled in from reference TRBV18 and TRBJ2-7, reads NAGVMQNPRHLVRRRGQEARLRCSPMKGHSHVYWYRQLPEEGLKFMVYLQKENIIDESGMPKERFSAEFPKEGPSILRIQQVVRGDSAAYFCASSPSGQGVGYEQYFGPGTRLTVT.

CDR3 coding DNA: TGCAGCGTTGAGGGGGCAAGGGGTACTGAAGCTTTCTTT. Amino acid sequence: CSVEGARGTEAFF. V usage is TRBV29-1 and J usage is TRBJ1-1; TRBD1 is a possible D gene (6 bases). The length of the CDR3 is 13 residues. V shed 3 bases and J shed 5 bases, with 13 bases lying between them. Germline CDR1 SQVTM, CDR2 ANQGSEA. Using reference TRBV29-1 and TRBJ1-1 for the parts outside the CDR3, the full variable domain is SAVISQKPSRDICQRGTSLTIQCQVDSQVTMMFWYRQQPGQSLTLIATANQGSEATYESGFVIDKFPISRPNLTFSTLTVSNMSPEDSSIYLCSVEGARGTEAFFGQGTRLTVV.

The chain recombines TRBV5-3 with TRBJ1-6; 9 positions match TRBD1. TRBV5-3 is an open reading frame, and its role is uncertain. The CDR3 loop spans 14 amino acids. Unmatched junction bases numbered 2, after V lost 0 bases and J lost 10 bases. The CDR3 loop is CARSLADRGSPLHF. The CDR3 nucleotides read TGTGCCAGAAGCTTGGCGGACAGGGGATCACCCCTCCACTTT.

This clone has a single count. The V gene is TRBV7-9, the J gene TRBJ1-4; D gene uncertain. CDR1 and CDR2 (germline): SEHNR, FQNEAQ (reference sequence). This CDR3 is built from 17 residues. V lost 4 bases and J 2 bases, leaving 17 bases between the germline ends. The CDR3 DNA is TGTGCCAGCAGCTACCTCGACGGGATTGGGACTAATGAAAAACTGTTTTTT. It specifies CASSYLDGIGTNEKLFF.

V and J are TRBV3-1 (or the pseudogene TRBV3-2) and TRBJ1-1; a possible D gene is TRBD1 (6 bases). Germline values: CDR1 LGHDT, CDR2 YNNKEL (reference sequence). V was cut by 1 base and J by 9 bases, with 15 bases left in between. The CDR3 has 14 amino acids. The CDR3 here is CASSQAGDLVKAFF. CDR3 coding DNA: TGTGCCAGCAGCCAAGCAGGGGACCTCGTGAAAGCTTTCTTT.

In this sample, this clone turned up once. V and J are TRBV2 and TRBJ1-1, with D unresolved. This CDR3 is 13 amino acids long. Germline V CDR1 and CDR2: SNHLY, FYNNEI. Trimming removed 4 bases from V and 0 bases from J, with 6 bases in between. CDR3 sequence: CASSGDLNTEAFF. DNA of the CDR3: TGTGCCAGCAGTGGAGACTTGAACACTGAAGCTTTCTTT.

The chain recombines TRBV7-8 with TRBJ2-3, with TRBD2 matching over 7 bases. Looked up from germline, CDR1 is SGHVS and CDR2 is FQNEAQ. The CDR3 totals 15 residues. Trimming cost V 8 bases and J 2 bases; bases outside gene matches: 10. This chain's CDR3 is CASAGASGNTDTQYF. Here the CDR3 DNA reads TGTGCCAGCGCCGGGGCCAGCGGGAACACAGATACGCAGTATTTT.

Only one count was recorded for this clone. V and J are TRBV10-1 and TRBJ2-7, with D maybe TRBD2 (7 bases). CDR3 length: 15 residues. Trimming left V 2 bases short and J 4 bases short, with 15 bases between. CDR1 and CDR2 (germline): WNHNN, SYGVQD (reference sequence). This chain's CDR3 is CASSEGEGTFYEQYF. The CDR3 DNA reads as TGCGCCAGCAGTGAGGGGGAGGGGACATTTTACGAGCAGTACTTC.

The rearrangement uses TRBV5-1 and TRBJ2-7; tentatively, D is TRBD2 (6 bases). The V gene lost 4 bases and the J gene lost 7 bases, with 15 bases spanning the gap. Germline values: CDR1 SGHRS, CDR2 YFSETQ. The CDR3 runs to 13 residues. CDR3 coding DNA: TGCGCCAGCAGCGCCCCGGGAGTGCGGGAGCAGTACTTC. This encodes CASSAPGVREQYF.

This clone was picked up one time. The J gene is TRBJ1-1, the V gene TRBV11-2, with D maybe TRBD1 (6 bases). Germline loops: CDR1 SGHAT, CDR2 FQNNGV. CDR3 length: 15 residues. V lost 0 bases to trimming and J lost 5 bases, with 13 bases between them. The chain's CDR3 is CASSLEQGYGTEAFF. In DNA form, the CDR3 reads TGTGCCAGCAGCTTAGAACAGGGTTACGGGACTGAAGCTTTCTTT.

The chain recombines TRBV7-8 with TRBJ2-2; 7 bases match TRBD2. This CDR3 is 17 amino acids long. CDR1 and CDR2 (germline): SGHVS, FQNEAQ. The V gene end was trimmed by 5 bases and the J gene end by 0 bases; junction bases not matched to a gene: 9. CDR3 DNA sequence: TGTGCCAGCAGCCTCCGCCTAGCGGTCGCGAACACCGGGGAGCTGTTTTTT. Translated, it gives CASSLRLAVANTGELFF. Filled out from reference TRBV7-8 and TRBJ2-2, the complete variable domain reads GAGVSQSPRYKVAKRGQDVALRCDPISGHVSLFWYQQALGQGPEFLTYFQNEAQLDKSGLPSDRFFAERPEGSVSTLKIQRTQQEDSAVYLCASSLRLAVANTGELFFGEGSRLTVL.

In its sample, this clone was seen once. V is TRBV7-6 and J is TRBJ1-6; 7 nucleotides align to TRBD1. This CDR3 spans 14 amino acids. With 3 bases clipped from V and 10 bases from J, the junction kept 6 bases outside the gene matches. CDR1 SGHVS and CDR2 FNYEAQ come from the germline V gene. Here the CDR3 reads CASSFGTVSSPLHF. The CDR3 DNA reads TGTGCCAGCAGCTTTGGGACAGTGTCGTCACCCCTCCACTTT.

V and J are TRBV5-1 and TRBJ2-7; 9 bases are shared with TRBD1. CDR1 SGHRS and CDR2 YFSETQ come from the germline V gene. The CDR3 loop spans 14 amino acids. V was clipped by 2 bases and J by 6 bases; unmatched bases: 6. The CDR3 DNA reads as TGCGCCAGCAGCTTAGGGACAGGGATAGGCGAGCAGTACTTC. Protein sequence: CASSLGTGIGEQYF.

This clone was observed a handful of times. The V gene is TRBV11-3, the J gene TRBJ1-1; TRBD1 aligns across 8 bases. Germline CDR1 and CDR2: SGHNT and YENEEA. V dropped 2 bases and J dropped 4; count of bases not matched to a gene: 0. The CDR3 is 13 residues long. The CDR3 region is CASSLTGGTEAFF. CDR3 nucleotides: TGTGCCAGCAGCTTAACAGGGGGCACTGAAGCTTTCTTT.

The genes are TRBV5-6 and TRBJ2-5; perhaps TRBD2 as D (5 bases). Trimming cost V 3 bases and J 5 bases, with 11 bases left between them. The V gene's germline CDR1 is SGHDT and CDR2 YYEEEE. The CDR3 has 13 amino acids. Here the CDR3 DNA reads TGTGCCAGCAGCTCACACGGCGGGGAGACCCAGTACTTC. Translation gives CASSSHGGETQYF. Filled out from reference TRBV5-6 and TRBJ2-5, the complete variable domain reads DAGVTQSPTHLIKTRGQQVTLRCSPKSGHDTVSWYQQALGQGPQFIFQYYEEEERQRGNFPDRFSGHQFPNYSSELNVNALLLGDSALYLCASSSHGGETQYFGPGTRLLVL.

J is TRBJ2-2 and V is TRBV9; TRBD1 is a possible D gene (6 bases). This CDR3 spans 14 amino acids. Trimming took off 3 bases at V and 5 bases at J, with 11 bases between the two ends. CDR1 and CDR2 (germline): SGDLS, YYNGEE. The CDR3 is CASSAYRETGELFF. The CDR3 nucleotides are TGTGCCAGCAGCGCCTACAGGGAAACCGGGGAGCTGTTTTTT.

CDR3 protein: CASSLERVSYEQYF. Here the CDR3 DNA reads TGTGCCAGCAGCTTAGAGAGGGTATCCTACGAGCAGTACTTC. The chain recombines TRBV11-2 with TRBJ2-7; D is possibly TRBD2 (5 bases). V lost 0 bases and J lost 1, with 7 bases in between. This CDR3 is built from 14 residues. Germline V lookup: CDR1 SGHAT, CDR2 FQNNGV.

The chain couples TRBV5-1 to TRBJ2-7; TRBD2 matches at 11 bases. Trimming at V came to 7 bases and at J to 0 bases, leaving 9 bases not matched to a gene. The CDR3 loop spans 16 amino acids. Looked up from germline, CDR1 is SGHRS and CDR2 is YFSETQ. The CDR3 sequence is CASGSLAGGYSYEQYF. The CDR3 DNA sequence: TGCGCCAGCGGTAGTCTAGCGGGAGGCTACTCCTACGAGCAGTACTTC.

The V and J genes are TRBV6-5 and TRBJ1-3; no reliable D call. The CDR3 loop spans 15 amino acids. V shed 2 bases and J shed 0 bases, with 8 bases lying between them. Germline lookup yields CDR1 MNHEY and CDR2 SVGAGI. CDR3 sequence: CASSYGLPSGNTIYF. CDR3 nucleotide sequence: TGTGCCAGCAGTTACGGGCTACCCTCTGGAAACACCATATATTTT.

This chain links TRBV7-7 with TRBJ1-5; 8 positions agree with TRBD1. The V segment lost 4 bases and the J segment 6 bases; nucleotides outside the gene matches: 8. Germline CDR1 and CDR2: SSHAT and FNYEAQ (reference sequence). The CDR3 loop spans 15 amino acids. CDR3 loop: CASSSDRVVAQPQHF. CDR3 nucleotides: TGTGCCAGCAGCTCGGACAGGGTGGTTGCTCAGCCCCAGCATTTT.

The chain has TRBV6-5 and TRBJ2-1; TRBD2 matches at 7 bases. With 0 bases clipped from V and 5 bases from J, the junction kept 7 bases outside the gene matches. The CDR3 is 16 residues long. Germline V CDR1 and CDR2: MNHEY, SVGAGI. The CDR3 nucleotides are TGTGCCAGCAGTTACTCGTGGGACTACCGTAACAATGAGCAGTTCTTC. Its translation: CASSYSWDYRNNEQFF.

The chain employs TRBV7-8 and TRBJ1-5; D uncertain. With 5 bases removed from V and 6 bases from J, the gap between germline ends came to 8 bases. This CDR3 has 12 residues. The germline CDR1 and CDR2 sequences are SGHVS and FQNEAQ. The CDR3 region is CASSRSGQPQHF. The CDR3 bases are TGTGCCAGCAGCCGATCGGGTCAGCCCCAGCATTTT.

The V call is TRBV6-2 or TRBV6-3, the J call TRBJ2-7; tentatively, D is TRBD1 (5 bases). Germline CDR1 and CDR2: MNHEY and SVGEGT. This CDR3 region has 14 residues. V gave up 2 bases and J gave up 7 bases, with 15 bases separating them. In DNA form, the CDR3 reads TGTGCCAGCAGTTACCAGGGCAGGGTGGAGGAGCAGTACTTC. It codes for CASSYQGRVEEQYF.

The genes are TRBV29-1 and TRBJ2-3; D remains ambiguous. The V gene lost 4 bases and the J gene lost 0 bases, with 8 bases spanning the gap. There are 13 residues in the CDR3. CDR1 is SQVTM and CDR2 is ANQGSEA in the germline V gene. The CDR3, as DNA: TGCAGCGTTGGTATATCTAGCACAGATACGCAGTATTTT. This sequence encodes CSVGISSTDTQYF.

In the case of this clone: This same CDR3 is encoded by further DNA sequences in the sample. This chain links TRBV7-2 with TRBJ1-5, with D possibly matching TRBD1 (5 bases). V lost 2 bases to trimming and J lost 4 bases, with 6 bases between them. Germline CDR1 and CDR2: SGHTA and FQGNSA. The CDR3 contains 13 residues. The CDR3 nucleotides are TGTGCCAGCAGCTTAAGGGGAAATCAGCCCCAGCATTTT. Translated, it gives CASSLRGNQPQHF.

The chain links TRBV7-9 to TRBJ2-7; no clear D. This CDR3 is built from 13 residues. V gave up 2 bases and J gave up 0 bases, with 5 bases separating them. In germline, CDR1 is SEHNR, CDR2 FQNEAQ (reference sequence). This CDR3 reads CASSLPGSYEQYF. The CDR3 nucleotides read TGTGCCAGCAGCTTACCAGGCTCCTACGAGCAGTACTTC.

The CDR3 protein is CAWSVTGLSSYNEQFF. The CDR3, as DNA: TGTGCCTGGAGCGTGACAGGTCTAAGCTCCTACAATGAGCAGTTCTTC. The rearrangement uses TRBV30 and TRBJ2-1; a possible D gene is TRBD1 (6 bases). Looked up from germline, CDR1 is GTSNPN and CDR2 is SVGIG (reference sequence). CDR3 size: 16 residues. V gave up 3 bases and J gave up 0 bases, with 15 bases separating them.

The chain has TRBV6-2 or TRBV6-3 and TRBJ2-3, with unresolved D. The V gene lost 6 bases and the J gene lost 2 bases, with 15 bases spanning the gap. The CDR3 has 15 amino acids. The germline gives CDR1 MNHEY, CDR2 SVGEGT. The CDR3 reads CASSDKNSPTDTQYF. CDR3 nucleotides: TGTGCCAGCAGCGATAAAAATAGTCCCACAGATACGCAGTATTTT.

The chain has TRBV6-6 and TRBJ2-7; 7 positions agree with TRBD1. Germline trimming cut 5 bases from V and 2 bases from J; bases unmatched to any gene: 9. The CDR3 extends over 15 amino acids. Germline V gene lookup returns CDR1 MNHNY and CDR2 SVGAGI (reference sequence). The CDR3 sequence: CASSLRDQGAYEQYF. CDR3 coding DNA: TGTGCCAGCAGTCTCCGGGACCAGGGGGCCTACGAGCAGTACTTC.